This TCR beta chain came from a study of a mutant IDH1 vaccine in newly diagnosed glioma. Study-wide context: Vaccinations, eight in total, occurred in weeks 1, 3, 5, 7, 11, 15, 19, 23. A roughly 62% male, about 40% female split and a mean age of 40.4 years characterized treated patients.

Sequenced by immunoSEQ multiplex PCR; TCRdb stores in-frame clones only, minus some. The sample records around 60,000 clones, roughly 84% being singletons. The time point: week 23, last vaccination. Doses of 300 ug of mutant IDH1 20-mer peptide were given with topical imiquimod. A note on this clone: Its antigen is unidentified.

Germline CDR1 SGHVS, CDR2 FQNEAQ. Deletions cut 2 bases from V and 7 bases from J, with 17 bases between. CDR3 length: 15 residues. The chain couples TRBV7-8 to TRBJ1-2, with a weak D call TRBD1 (5 bases). The receptor was isolated from a man younger than 45 with glioma. Sample: PBMCs, taken from a glioma patient whose treatment included an IDH1 peptide vaccine. CDR3 region: CASSLTDGLGTGYTF. In DNA, the CDR3 is TGTGCCAGCAGCTTAACGGACGGCCTGGGGACTGGCTACACCTTC.